This T cell receptor (beta chain) was captured by sequencing in a study of T cells after yellow fever vaccination. The germline CDR1 and CDR2 sequences are DFQATT and SNEGSKA (reference sequence). Trimming left V 1 base short and J 0 bases short, with 6 bases between. The length of the CDR3 is 14 residues. TCRdb independently ran MiXCR on the 5' RACE reads; one entry per CDR3 protein. Of just under 600,000 distinct CDR3 sequences listed, less than 15% are singletons. The material was PBMCs, obtained on the day of the yellow fever booster vaccination. This chain links TRBV20-1 with TRBJ2-2; D may be TRBD1 (5 bases). This receptor was taken from a man younger than 40 who received the YFV17D yellow fever vaccine. The chain's CDR3 is CSARATANTGELFF. The CDR3 DNA reads as TGCAGTGCTAGAGCGACAGCGAACACCGGGGAGCTGTTTTTT.